The 18 T cell receptor beta chains below were found in one sample sequenced in a study of T cell clonality in common variable immunodeficiency. Study-wide findings and caveats: Reportedly, TCR beta sequences from common variable immunodeficiency showed fewer deletions and N-nucleotide insertions.

No antigens are known for them. The assay was immunoSEQ multiplex PCR, and TCRdb's table has in-frame clones only and misses some. The sample has over 30,000 clones, none seen only once. The sample consisted of peripheral blood mononuclear cells. These receptors came from a human donor with common variable immunodeficiency.

This clone was detected only a few times. The read falls 3 residues short of the CDR3 end, and the missing part is taken from the germline J gene. The chain employs TRBV6-1 and TRBJ1-1; D call uncertain. This CDR3 has 13 amino acids. Germline values: CDR1 MNHNS, CDR2 SASEGT. The sequenced CDR3 bases are TGTGCCAGCAGTGAAAGAGACGGGTTCCGC. Amino acid sequence: CASSERDGFR. The whole CDR3 reads CASSERDGFRAFF.

Regarding this clone: With the read ending 3 residues before the CDR3 end, the germline J gene is used to fill in that end. This chain uses TRBV5-1 with TRBJ1-1; D call uncertain. The CDR3 extends over 13 amino acids. Germline CDR1 SGHRS, CDR2 YFSETQ. Between the trimmed V and J ends, which lost 2 bases and 3 bases, there was a span of 8 bases. CDR3 loop: CASSLPRDTEAFF. Partial CDR3 DNA: TGCGCCAGCAGCTTACCAAGGGACACTGAA.

As regards this clone: The read is 3 residues too short to cover the CDR3 end, so that end is filled in from the germline J gene. The chain links TRBV7-2 to TRBJ2-1; tentative D call: TRBD2 (6 bases). The germline gives CDR1 SGHTA, CDR2 FQGNSA. This CDR3 has 15 residues. Trimming took 6 bases from V and 0 from J, leaving 12 bases between them. CDR3 DNA, as far as it was read: TGTGCCAGCAGGGCCTCTAGCGTCTCCTACAATGAG. It is translated as CASRASSVSYNE. The whole CDR3 sequence is CASRASSVSYNEQFF.

A remark on this clone: The sequenced fragment ends 3 residues before the CDR3 boundary, so the rest is inferred from the germline J gene. This chain joins TRBV5-1 and TRBJ2-4; TRBD2 aligns across 10 bases. The CDR3 has 17 amino acids. The trim removed 2 bases at V and 0 bases at J, leaving 5 bases unmatched. Germline V gives CDR1 SGHRS, CDR2 YFSETQ. The CDR3 here is CASSLAGGPIAKNIQYF. CDR3 DNA (partial): TGCGCCAGCAGCTTAGCGGGAGGGCCGATAGCCAAAAACATT.

There are many counts of this clone. The CDR3 extends 3 residues past the end of the read, so its final part is completed from the germline J gene. The chain links TRBV6-2 or TRBV6-3 to TRBJ2-7; D call uncertain. The germline V gene encodes CDR1 MNHEY and CDR2 SVGEGT. The CDR3 runs to 13 residues. The V and J ends lost 6 bases and 2 bases respectively, with 11 bases between them. The DNA read from the CDR3 is TGTGCCAGCAGCTCAGCTAGAGCCTACGAG. This translates into CASSSARAYE. The full CDR3 protein reads CASSSARAYEQYF.

In the case of this clone: The read halts 3 residues ahead of the CDR3 end, with the missing end drawn from the germline J gene. J is TRBJ2-7 and V is TRBV29-1; 7 nucleotides line up with TRBD1. V dropped 0 bases and J dropped 6; count of bases not matched to a gene: 11. Germline V gene lookup returns CDR1 SQVTM and CDR2 ANQGSEA. The CDR3 is made up of 15 amino acids. CDR3 bases read: TGCAGCGTTGAAGATCGTCAGGGGGTAGGGGGCGAG. Translation: CSVEDRQGVGGE. The full CDR3 is CSVEDRQGVGGEQYF.

This clone has a handful of counts. The CDR3 goes on 3 residues after the read ends, and that part is filled in from the germline J gene. V and J are TRBV30 and TRBJ1-6, with TRBD1 identical over 8 bases. This CDR3 is 15 amino acids long. Germline assignment: CDR1 GTSNPN and CDR2 SVGIG (reference sequence). CDR3 region: CAWRIRQGAFVPLHF. The sequenced CDR3 bases are TGTGCCTGGAGAATCCGGCAGGGGGCTTTCGTCCCC.

This clone was detected ten times or more. The CDR3 extends 3 residues past the end of the read, so its final part is completed from the germline J gene. The chain joins TRBV9 to TRBJ2-7; TRBD2 matches 11 bases. The CDR3 runs to 15 residues. Germline V gene data show CDR1 as SGDLS and CDR2 as YYNGEE. V dropped 4 bases and J dropped 2; count of bases not matched to a gene: 5. The DNA read from the CDR3 is TGTGCCAGCAGCCCCGGGACTAGCGGAACCTACGAG. Translation: CASSPGTSGTYE. The entire CDR3 is CASSPGTSGTYEQYF.

Many counts were recorded for this clone. The CDR3 end falls 3 residues outside the read, so it is completed with the germline J gene. The chain recombines TRBV20-1 with TRBJ1-1, with a tentative D call TRBD1 (5 bases). The germline CDR1 and CDR2 sequences are DFQATT and SNEGSKA (reference sequence). V was trimmed by 3 bases and J by 5 bases, leaving 16 bases between them. The CDR3 runs 14 residues. The sequenced CDR3 bases are TGCAGTGCTAGTCGGGGGGTTTTGAGGACTGAA. Its translation: CSASRGVLRTE. The CDR3 as a whole reads CSASRGVLRTEAFF.

This clone was recorded at least ten times. The read finishes 3 residues shy of the CDR3 end, and the germline J gene is used to complete it. The chain uses TRBV20-1 and TRBJ2-7; D may be TRBD2 (7 bases). The V gene lost 8 bases and the J gene lost 3 bases, with 17 bases spanning the gap. This CDR3 spans 13 amino acids. Germline V gene lookup returns CDR1 DFQATT and CDR2 SNEGSKA (reference sequence). CDR3 DNA (partial): TGCAGTTCAAGGGGGGGAGTGGGCTACGAG. It encodes CSSRGGVGYE. The entire CDR3 protein reads CSSRGGVGYEQYF.

This clone was seen a few times. The covered CDR3 bases are TGCGCCAGCAGCATTGCCCTCACCACTAGCACAGATACG. Translating it yields CASSIALTTSTDT. The whole CDR3 region reads CASSIALTTSTDTQYF. The rearrangement joins TRBV5-1 to TRBJ2-3; no definite D call. The CDR3 is cut off 3 residues early in the read; its end comes from the germline J gene. This CDR3 is built from 16 residues. Germline V gene sequence: CDR1 SGHRS, CDR2 YFSETQ. The V end lost 4 bases, the J end lost 0 bases, and 15 bases lay between the germline ends.

A few counts support this clone. The read terminates 3 residues before the CDR3 end, so the remaining end is supplied by the germline J gene. V gene TRBV7-9 combines with J gene TRBJ1-3, with unresolved D. V was pared by 3 bases and J by 4 bases, with 10 bases between. CDR1 and CDR2 from the germline V gene are SEHNR and FQNEAQ (reference sequence). This CDR3 comprises 14 residues. Here the CDR3 reads CASSFDIVGNTIYF. CDR3 DNA (partial): TGTGCCAGCAGCTTTGATATAGTGGGAAACACC.

As concerns this clone: With the read ending 3 residues before the CDR3 end, the germline J gene is used to fill in that end. The genes are TRBV6-2 or TRBV6-3 and TRBJ2-1; 8 positions match TRBD2. The V segment lost 2 bases and the J segment 0 bases; nucleotides outside the gene matches: 6. The CDR3 contains 17 residues. CDR1 is MNHEY, CDR2 SVGEGT, per germline. The CDR3: CASSYTTSGSSYNEQFF. The covered CDR3 bases are TGTGCCAGCAGTTACACCACCAGCGGGAGCTCCTACAATGAG.

There are a few counts of this clone. Read coverage stops 3 residues before the CDR3 terminus; the germline J gene supplies the remainder. The chain carries TRBV6-2 or TRBV6-3 and TRBJ2-1; the match to TRBD2 covers 10 bases. V lost 2 bases to trimming and J lost 9 bases; unmatched junction nucleotides: 7. The CDR3 covers 15 residues. CDR1 is MNHEY, CDR2 SVGEGT, per germline. The CDR3 reads CASSYASGGVGEQFF. CDR3 bases read: TGTGCCAGCAGTTACGCTAGCGGGGGAGTAGGTGAG.

A few counts support this clone. CDR3 loop: CASSLDTEAFF. The CDR3 DNA, read in part, is TGTGCCAGCAGCCTTGACACTGAA. The V gene is TRBV7-2, the J gene TRBJ1-1, with D unclear. The read ends 3 residues before the CDR3 terminus; that terminus is restored from the germline J gene. The CDR3 contains 11 residues. Per germline, CDR1 SGHTA and CDR2 FQGNSA. V was shortened by 5 bases and J by 3 bases, with 4 bases between the two germline ends. Filled out from reference TRBV7-2 and TRBJ1-1, the complete variable domain reads GAGVSQSPSNKVTEKGKDVELRCDPISGHTALYWYRQSLGQGLEFLIYFQGNSAPDKSGLPSDRFSAERTGGSVSTLTIQRTQQEDSAVYLCASSLDTEAFFGQGTRLTVV.

For this clone: The CDR3 end lies 3 residues beyond the end of the read and is filled in from the germline J gene. V is TRBV5-1 and J is TRBJ2-1; TRBD2 matches 7 bases. CDR1 SGHRS and CDR2 YFSETQ come from the germline V gene. J lost 4 bases, V lost 4 bases, and 11 bases had no gene match. The CDR3 totals 16 residues. Incomplete CDR3 DNA: TGCGCCAGCAGCCCGCTCGGTGCGGGAGCATACAATGAG. Its protein product is CASSPLGAGAYNE. The entire CDR3 is CASSPLGAGAYNEQFF.

This clone appeared many times. The sequenced part of the CDR3 DNA is TGTGCCAGCAGTGATAGGGCGGGGCACACCGGGGAG. As protein: CASSDRAGHTGE. The CDR3 in full is CASSDRAGHTGELFF. The rearrangement joins TRBV6-1 to TRBJ2-2; weak D call: TRBD2 (6 bases). The CDR3 end falls 3 residues outside the read, so it is completed with the germline J gene. The V gene lost 3 bases and the J gene lost 3 bases, with 11 bases spanning the gap. The CDR3 sequence is 15 residues long. Looked up from germline, CDR1 is MNHNS and CDR2 is SASEGT.

The CDR3 sequence is CASSPRDTPGYEQYF. CDR3 bases read: TGTGCCAGCAGCCCCCGGGACACTCCAGGGTACGAG. The rearrangement uses TRBV13 and TRBJ2-7; D may be TRBD1 (6 bases). The read falls 3 residues short of the CDR3 end, and the missing part is taken from the germline J gene. V shed 5 bases and J shed 4 bases, with 18 bases lying between them. Looked up from germline, CDR1 is PRHDT and CDR2 is FYEKMQ (reference sequence). CDR3 length: 15 amino acids. The full variable domain, with the rest looked up from reference TRBV13 and TRBJ2-7, is AAGVIQSPRHLIKEKRETATLKCYPIPRHDTVYWYQQGPGQDPQFLISFYEKMQSDKGSIPDRFSAQQFSDYHSELNMSSLELGDSALYFCASSPRDTPGYEQYFGPGTRLTVT.